The clone carrying this T cell receptor (beta chain) was detected only once. What it recognizes is unknown. V was cut by 3 bases and J by 7 bases, with 12 bases left in between. Germline lookup yields CDR1 MNHEY and CDR2 SMNVEV (reference sequence). The CDR3 is made up of 13 amino acids. Collection occurred without any documented infections or immune events in donors. The sample originates from a study of identifying expanded T cells in peripheral blood. Whole-study results and caveats: Differentially abundant clones: roughly 1.2 between replicates, just under 17 at roughly 15 days, 18 to 20 at four.

Assay: immunoSEQ multiplex PCR; the TCRdb copy retains only in-frame clones and omits some. The top ten clones hold around 4.3% of a sample with around 68,000 clones, approximately 89% of them seen once. This chain joins TRBV27 and TRBJ1-1; tentative D call: TRBD1 (6 bases). This clonotype was sampled from a person aged 18 to 70 in good health. Sample: blood. Written as DNA, the CDR3 is TGTGCCAGCAGTTTCCCCGGACAGCTTGAAGCTTTCTTT. Its translation: CASSFPGQLEAFF.